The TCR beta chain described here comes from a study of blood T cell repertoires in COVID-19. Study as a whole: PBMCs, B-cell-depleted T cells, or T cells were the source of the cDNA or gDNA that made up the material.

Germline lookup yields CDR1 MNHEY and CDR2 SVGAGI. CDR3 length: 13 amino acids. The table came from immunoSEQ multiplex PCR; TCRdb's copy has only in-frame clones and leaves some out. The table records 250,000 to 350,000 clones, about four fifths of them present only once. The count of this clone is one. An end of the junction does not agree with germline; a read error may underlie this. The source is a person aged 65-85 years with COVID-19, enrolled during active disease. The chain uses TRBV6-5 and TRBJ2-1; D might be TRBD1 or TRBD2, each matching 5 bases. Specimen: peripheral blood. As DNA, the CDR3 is TGTGCCAGCAGTGACTCAGGGTCGGGGAGTCAGTTCTTC. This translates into CASSDSGSGSQFF.